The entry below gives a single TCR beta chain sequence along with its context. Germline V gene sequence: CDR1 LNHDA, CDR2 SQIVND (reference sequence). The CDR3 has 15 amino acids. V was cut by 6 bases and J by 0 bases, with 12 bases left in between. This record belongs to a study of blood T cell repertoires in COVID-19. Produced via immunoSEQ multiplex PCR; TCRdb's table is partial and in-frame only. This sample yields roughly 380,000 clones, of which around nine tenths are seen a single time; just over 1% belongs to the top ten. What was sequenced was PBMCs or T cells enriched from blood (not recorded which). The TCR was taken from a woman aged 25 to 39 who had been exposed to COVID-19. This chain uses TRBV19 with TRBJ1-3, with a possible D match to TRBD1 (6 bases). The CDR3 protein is CASSRQDASGNTIYF. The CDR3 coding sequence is TGTGCCAGTAGCCGACAGGATGCCTCTGGAAACACCATATATTTT.